These 2 T cell receptor beta chains came from one sample sequenced in a study of cytomegalovirus exposure and HLA in healthy donors. In the PCR, 60 Vbeta and 13 Jbeta primers were used. Generated by immunoSEQ multiplex PCR, the TCRdb table keeps only in-frame clones and is missing some. Altogether about 160,000 clones are present, about 65% being singletons, with the ten largest covering approximately 7.1%. The sample consisted of PBMCs. The source of these receptors is a man aged 35-49 years in good health and CMV-seropositive.

The V gene is TRBV7-6, the J gene TRBJ1-4, with D perhaps TRBD1 (5 bases). There are 13 residues in the CDR3. V shed 1 base and J shed 8 bases, with 8 bases lying between them. CDR1 SGHVS and CDR2 FNYEAQ come from the germline V gene. DNA for the CDR3: TGTGCCAGCAGCTTAGGGGGCAGGGAAAAACTGTTTTTT. It is translated as CASSLGGREKLFF.

This clone has a handful of counts. The CDR3: CASSIGSRVRYGSPLHF. CDR3 nucleotide sequence: TGTGCCAGTAGTATTGGGAGCCGGGTCCGATATGGATCACCCCTCCACTTT. The chain recombines TRBV19 with TRBJ1-6; D unclear. The germline gives CDR1 LNHDA, CDR2 SQIVND (reference sequence). This CDR3 region has 17 residues. With 3 bases removed from V and 10 bases from J, the gap between germline ends came to 22 bases.